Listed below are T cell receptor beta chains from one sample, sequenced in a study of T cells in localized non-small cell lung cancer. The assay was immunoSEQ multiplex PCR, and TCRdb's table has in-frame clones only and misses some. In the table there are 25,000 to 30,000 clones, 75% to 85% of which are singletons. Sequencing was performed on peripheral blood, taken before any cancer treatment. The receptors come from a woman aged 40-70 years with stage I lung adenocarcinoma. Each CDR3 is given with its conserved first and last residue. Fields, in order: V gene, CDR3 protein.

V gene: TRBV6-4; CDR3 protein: CASSLSSDRVRDNYGYTF
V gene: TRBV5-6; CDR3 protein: CASSFGTGATDTQYF
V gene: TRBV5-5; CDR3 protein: CASSVDRYGYTF
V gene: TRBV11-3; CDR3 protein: CASSWARTDTIYF
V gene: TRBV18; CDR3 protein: CASSRGGATNEKLFF
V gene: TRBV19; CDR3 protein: CASRNRVSYEQYF
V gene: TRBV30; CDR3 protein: CAGTRGVGGEAFF
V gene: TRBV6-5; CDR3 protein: CASRWTSGGDTQYF
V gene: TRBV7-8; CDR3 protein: CASSFLSSNQPQHF
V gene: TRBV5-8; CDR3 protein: CASSRQGWDTEAFF
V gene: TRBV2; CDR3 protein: CASSGQLNQPQHF
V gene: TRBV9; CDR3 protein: CASSVGTTGGAETQYF
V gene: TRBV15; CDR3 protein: CATSGPRGSGNQPQHF
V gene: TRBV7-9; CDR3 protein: CASSSNPGVASSYEQYF
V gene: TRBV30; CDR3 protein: CAWSVLSSYEQYF
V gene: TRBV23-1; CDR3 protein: CASSQSLNRGPPTDTQYF